The T cell receptor (beta chain) under discussion was sequenced for a study of T cells in localized non-small cell lung cancer. Measured with immunoSEQ multiplex PCR; TCRdb has only the in-frame clones, and not every one. The table has 4,500 or so clones, less than 50% seen once. A note on this clone: Its antigen is still unknown.

Broader study findings: Because only a single region of the tumor was sequenced, heterogeneity remains possible. Of the top 100 tumor clones, median roughly 53 were in adjacent lung, 25 to 30 among its top 100.

Sample: lung tumor tissue, taken before any cancer treatment. The origin of this receptor is a woman aged 35 to 70 with stage I lung adenocarcinoma.

The CDR3 DNA follows: TGTGCCAGCAGGGGATTCGAAGGGGGGACCTATGGCTACACCTTC. Protein: CASRGFEGGTYGYTF. The rearrangement uses TRBV28 and TRBJ1-2; D is perhaps TRBD1 (6 bases). The CDR3 has 15 amino acids. V was cut by 6 bases and J by 4 bases, with 18 bases left in between. Germline V gives CDR1 MDHEN, CDR2 SYDVKM.